This T cell receptor beta chain is from a study of cytotoxic CD8 clonotypes in ibrutinib-treated CLL. Study overall: Samples yielded averages of hundreds of thousands of productive templates and over 90,000 productive rearrangements.

Assay: immunoSEQ multiplex PCR; the TCRdb copy retains only in-frame clones and omits some. Among about 160,000 clones, about 88% were seen once, and the ten largest hold around 2.7%. Germline loops: CDR1 SQVTM, CDR2 ANQGSEA. Trimming at V came to 3 bases and at J to 9 bases, leaving 9 bases not matched to a gene. This CDR3 region has 15 residues. The starting material was PBMCs, obtained at disease progression, from a patient treated with ibrutinib. This TCR came from a human donor with chronic lymphocytic leukemia. The rearrangement links TRBV29-1 to TRBJ2-1; 12 positions agree with TRBD2. CDR3 in amino acids: CSVDGRLAGGGEQFF. The CDR3 bases are TGCAGCGTTGACGGCCGGCTAGCGGGAGGGGGTGAGCAGTTCTTC.